Sequencing of this TCR beta chain was carried out in a study of blood T cell repertoires in COVID-19. Study summary: The cDNA or gDNA used as material had been derived from T cells, B-cell-depleted T cells, or PBMCs.

This CDR3 region has 17 residues. Germline lookup yields CDR1 KGHSH and CDR2 LQKENI. Trimming took off 0 bases at V and 1 base at J, with 16 bases between the two ends. Sequencing used immunoSEQ multiplex PCR; TCRdb keeps in-frame clones, though not all of them. The table has about 260,000 clones, approximately 85% seen once. The clonotype was recovered from a human donor in a cohort sampled during active COVID-19. The sample consisted of peripheral blood. V is TRBV18 and J is TRBJ2-7; TRBD1 might be the D (8 bases). CDR3 sequence reads: CASSPPMTGEGSYEQYF. As DNA, the CDR3 is TGTGCCAGCTCACCACCCATGACAGGGGAGGGGTCCTACGAGCAGTACTTC.